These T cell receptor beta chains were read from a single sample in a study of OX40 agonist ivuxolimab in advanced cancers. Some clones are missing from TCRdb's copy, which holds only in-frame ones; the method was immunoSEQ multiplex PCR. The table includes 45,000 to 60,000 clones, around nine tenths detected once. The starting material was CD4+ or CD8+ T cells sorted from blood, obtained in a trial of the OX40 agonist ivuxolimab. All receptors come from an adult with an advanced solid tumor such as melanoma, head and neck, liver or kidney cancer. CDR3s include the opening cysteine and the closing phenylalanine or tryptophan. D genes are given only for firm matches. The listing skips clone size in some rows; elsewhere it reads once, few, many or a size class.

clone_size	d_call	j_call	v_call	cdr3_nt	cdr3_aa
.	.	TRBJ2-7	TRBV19	TGTGCCAGTAGTACGACGGACTACGAGCAGTACTTC	CASSTTDYEQYF
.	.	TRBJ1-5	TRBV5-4	TGCGCCAGCAGCCAAATCTGGAGGTGGAATCAGCCCCAGCATTTT	CASSQIWRWNQPQHF
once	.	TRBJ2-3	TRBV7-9	TGTGCCAGCAGCCCGCAGACAGGACTCACAGATACGCAGTATTTT	CASSPQTGLTDTQYF
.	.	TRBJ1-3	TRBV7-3	TGTGCCAGCAGCTTTTTCCAGGGGAGGGTTAGCTCTGGAAACACCATATATTTT	CASSFFQGRVSSGNTIYF
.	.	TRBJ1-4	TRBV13	TGTGCCAGCAGCGGGCCGGACGGTGCAACTAATGAAAAACTGTTTTTT	CASSGPDGATNEKLFF
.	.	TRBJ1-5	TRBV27	TGTGCCAGCAGCCTCAGAGGGAGCAATCAGCCCCAGCATTTT	CASSLRGSNQPQHF
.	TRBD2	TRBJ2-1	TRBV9	TGTGCCAGCAGCGTAGAGGCGGGGGCCTACAATGAGCAGTTCTTC	CASSVEAGAYNEQFF
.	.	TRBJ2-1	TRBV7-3	TGTGCCAGCAGCCTCGGGGACCTCTACAATGAGCAGTTCTTC	CASSLGDLYNEQFF
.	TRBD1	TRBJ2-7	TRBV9	TGTGCCAGCAGCGTAGGAGGACAGGGGGCCCACGAGCAGTACTTC	CASSVGGQGAHEQYF
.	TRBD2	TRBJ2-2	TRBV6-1	TGTGCCAGCAGTGAAACTAGCGGGAGGAACACCGGGGAGCTGTTTTTT	CASSETSGRNTGELFF